This T cell receptor beta chain appears in the sequencing data of a study of cytomegalovirus exposure and HLA in healthy donors. Notes on the study in general: Cytomegalovirus status, reportedly, was diagnosed with high specificity and sensitivity by the classifier. Most CMV-associated TCR beta chains appeared HLA-restricted in a later analysis.

The study ran its PCR with 60 Vbeta and 13 Jbeta primers. Method: immunoSEQ multiplex PCR; TCRdb's copy keeps in-frame clones and lacks some. The sample comprises 200,000 or so clones, more than 75% of which are singletons, and roughly 0.8% rests with the top ten. To note about this clone: What it recognizes is unknown.

This CDR3 has 16 residues. V dropped 7 bases and J dropped 5; count of bases not matched to a gene: 12. Germline V gives CDR1 MNHNY, CDR2 SVGAGI (reference sequence). Material: PBMCs. The genes are TRBV6-6 and TRBJ2-2, with 8 bases matching TRBD1. This TCR was recovered from a woman aged 18-29 years in good health and CMV-seronegative. Here the CDR3 DNA reads TGTGCCAGCAATCCACCGGGACAGGCTAAGACCGGGGAGCTGTTTTTT. It is translated as CASNPPGQAKTGELFF.